This T cell receptor beta chain was retrieved from a study of human T cells and chemical hapten exposure. The V end lost 0 bases, the J end lost 12 bases, and 9 bases lay between the germline ends. Germline CDR1 reads MNHNY; CDR2 reads SVGAGI (reference sequence). The CDR3 loop spans 12 amino acids. With regard to this clonotype: Its antigen remains unknown.

The sample's time point: patch test 2, 6 weeks after DPC sensitization. Described treatment: therapeutic diphenylcyclopropenone sensitization with weekly scalp DPC. Suited to DPC and affected by alopecia, the donors ranged from 18 to 70 years old. Each cDNA molecule in the library carried unique molecular identifiers. TCRdb reanalysed the RACE reads using MiXCR and keeps one entry per CDR3 protein. The sample yields just over 350,000 distinct CDR3 sequences, 6% to 7% seen once. Notes on the study in general: DPC sensitization produced no change in TCRs with frequency above 1 in 1000.

The chain joins TRBV6-6 to TRBJ2-1; D ambiguous. This specimen was whole blood, taken in connection with sensitization to the hapten diphenylcyclopropenone (DPC). This sequence originates from a woman aged 18-29 years with alopecia areata. Some clones in this sample may be carry-over from other donors' samples. CDR3 in amino acids: CASSYSSNGQFF. The CDR3 region has the DNA TGTGCCAGCAGTTACTCGAGCAACGGGCAGTTCTTC.